This entry lists 23 T cell receptor beta chains sequenced from one sample in a study of CD8+ T cells in alopecia areata. Indicated treatment: oral pan-JAK inhibitor, 5-10 mg twice daily. Extraction of RNA preceded its reverse transcription into cDNA, which served as the sequencing template. Method: immunoSEQ multiplex PCR; TCRdb's copy keeps in-frame clones and lacks some. The sample includes 150,000 to 200,000 clones, roughly 66% of them seen just once. Sample: CD4+ T cells sorted from blood, taken at week 24, from a patient treated with tofacitinib. These receptors all come from a human donor with alopecia areata.

This chain connects TRBV6-1 to TRBJ1-1, with D perhaps matching TRBD1 (5 bases). This CDR3 has 11 amino acids. Germline values: CDR1 MNHNS, CDR2 SASEGT. V lost 4 bases to trimming and J lost 10 bases, with 10 bases between them. CDR3 in amino acids: CASSVQGGAFF. The CDR3, as DNA: TGTGCCAGCAGTGTCCAGGGTGGAGCTTTCTTT.

The V and J genes are TRBV25-1 and TRBJ1-4; no clear D. Trimming took off 1 base at V and 10 bases at J, with 10 bases between the two ends. The CDR3 consists of 13 residues. Germline V CDR1 and CDR2: MGHDK, SYGVNS. CDR3 region: CASSEFTERKLFF. The CDR3 DNA follows: TGTGCCAGCAGTGAATTTACCGAGCGAAAACTGTTTTTT.

This clone appeared a few times. The identical CDR3 is also encoded by other nucleotide sequences in the sample. The gene calls are TRBV30 and TRBJ2-3; D unclear. Germline V gives CDR1 GTSNPN, CDR2 SVGIG (reference sequence). The CDR3 runs to 13 residues. V was pared by 1 base and J by 3 bases, with 8 bases between. The CDR3 region has the DNA TGTGCCTGGAGTGCCGGCTCAACAGATACGCAGTATTTT. Amino acids: CAWSAGSTDTQYF.

The chain couples TRBV15 to TRBJ2-2, with a tentative D call TRBD1 (5 bases). This CDR3 has 15 residues. V was shortened by 0 bases and J by 4 bases, with 9 bases between the two germline ends. Germline V gene lookup returns CDR1 LNHNV and CDR2 YYDKDF (reference sequence). CDR3 sequence (DNA): TGTGCCACCAGCAGAGAGGCAGGGCGCACCGGGGAGCTGTTTTTT. This codes for CATSREAGRTGELFF.

The rearrangement links TRBV14 to TRBJ2-5; D not resolved. Germline values: CDR1 SGHDN, CDR2 FVKESK. The CDR3 consists of 13 residues. Trimming pared 0 bases from V and 5 bases from J, leaving 7 bases between. The CDR3 DNA is TGTGCCAGCAGCCAAGATCGGTGGGAGACCCAGTACTTC. It translates to CASSQDRWETQYF. Based on the CDR3 plus reference TRBV14 and TRBJ2-5, the full variable domain is EAGVTQFPSHSVIEKGQTVTLRCDPISGHDNLYWYRRVMGKEIKFLLHFVKESKQDESGMPNNRFLAERTGGTYSTLKVQPAELEDSGVYFCASSQDRWETQYFGPGTRLLVL.

The J gene is TRBJ2-3, the V gene TRBV7-6, with TRBD1 identical over 10 bases. The germline CDR1 and CDR2 sequences are SGHVS and FNYEAQ. The ends lost 1 base at V and 5 bases at J; junction bases unmatched: 15. The CDR3 contains 19 residues. This CDR3 is CASSLGDRGRIEAIDTQYF. Written as DNA, the CDR3 is TGTGCCAGCAGCTTAGGAGACAGGGGGCGCATCGAAGCGATAGATACGCAGTATTTT.

The genes are TRBV29-1 and TRBJ2-3; D is ambiguous. CDR3 size: 12 residues. With 8 bases removed from V and 1 base from J, the gap between germline ends came to 10 bases. Germline V CDR1 and CDR2: SQVTM, ANQGSEA. CDR3 protein: CSLDVGTDTQYF. The CDR3 coding sequence is TGCAGCCTGGACGTGGGCACAGATACGCAGTATTTT.

This CDR3 is CASSRGTGNSPLHF. Here the CDR3 DNA reads TGTGCCAGTAGTCGAGGTACCGGTAATTCACCCCTCCACTTT. The gene calls are TRBV19 and TRBJ1-6; D remains ambiguous. This CDR3 has 14 amino acids. The germline V gene encodes CDR1 LNHDA and CDR2 SQIVND (reference sequence). The V and J ends lost 5 bases and 6 bases respectively, with 11 bases between them.

This chain uses TRBV20-1 with TRBJ1-1; D is unclear. The ends were cut back, 3 bases at V and 2 bases at J, with 4 bases in the middle. CDR3 length equals 11 residues. Per germline, CDR1 DFQATT and CDR2 SNEGSKA (reference sequence). The CDR3 region is CSARHNTEAFF. The CDR3 DNA reads as TGCAGTGCTAGGCACAACACTGAAGCTTTCTTT.

V is TRBV19 and J is TRBJ1-6; no definite D call. Between the trimmed V and J ends, which lost 3 bases and 7 bases, there was a span of 4 bases. This CDR3 is 12 amino acids long. Per the germline V gene, CDR1 is LNHDA and CDR2 is SQIVND (reference sequence). The CDR3 DNA reads as TGTGCCAGTAGTATGCGCAATTCACCCCTCCACTTT. It encodes CASSMRNSPLHF.

In its sample, this clone was seen a few times. This CDR3 is also generated by other DNA sequences in the sample. The chain employs TRBV7-2 and TRBJ1-6, with D possibly matching TRBD1 (6 bases). Deletions cut 1 base from V and 6 bases from J, with 7 bases between. Germline CDR1 is SGHTA and CDR2 is FQGNSA. The CDR3 spans 14 residues. The CDR3 DNA reads as TGTGCCAGCAGCTTAGGCAGGGGTAATTCACCCCTCCACTTT. Translating gives CASSLGRGNSPLHF. Drawing the rest from reference TRBV7-2 and TRBJ1-6, the complete variable domain is GAGVSQSPSNKVTEKGKDVELRCDPISGHTALYWYRQSLGQGLEFLIYFQGNSAPDKSGLPSDRFSAERTGGSVSTLTIQRTQQEDSAVYLCASSLGRGNSPLHFGNGTRLTVT.

The CDR3, as DNA: TGTGCCAGCAGTCCCAAAGGACAGGGACGAAGCGAGCAGTACTTC. Its translation is CASSPKGQGRSEQYF. This sequence joins TRBV27 and TRBJ2-7; 8 bases map to TRBD1. The CDR3 is 15 amino acids. The V gene end was trimmed by 5 bases and the J gene end by 6 bases; junction bases not matched to a gene: 12. Germline values: CDR1 MNHEY, CDR2 SMNVEV (reference sequence).

The rearrangement links TRBV7-2 to TRBJ2-2, with D perhaps TRBD2 (5 bases). This CDR3 region has 13 residues. V lost 3 bases and J 4 bases, leaving 6 bases between the germline ends. Per the germline V gene, CDR1 is SGHTA and CDR2 is FQGNSA. The CDR3 DNA follows: TGTGCCAGCAGCTTCGAGGGCACCGGGGAGCTGTTTTTT. This sequence encodes CASSFEGTGELFF.

V usage is TRBV2 and J usage is TRBJ2-3, with TRBD1 matching 7 bases. Germline V gene lookup returns CDR1 SNHLY and CDR2 FYNNEI. With V trimmed by 8 bases and J by 0 bases, 5 bases remained unmatched. The CDR3 extends over 14 amino acids. In DNA, the CDR3 is TGTGCCAGCCGCCGGGACAGAAGCACAGATACGCAGTATTTT. Translation gives CASRRDRSTDTQYF.

This sequence joins TRBV5-1 and TRBJ2-5, with D unresolved. There are 13 residues in the CDR3. Trimming left V 4 bases short and J 5 bases short, with 12 bases between. CDR1 and CDR2 from the germline V gene are SGHRS and YFSETQ. Here the CDR3 reads CASSPGPRETQYF. For the CDR3, the DNA is TGCGCCAGCAGCCCTGGCCCCAGGGAGACCCAGTACTTC.

This clone was counted once. V and J are TRBV29-1 and TRBJ2-7; possible D gene TRBD1, 6 bases. The CDR3 spans 13 residues. V was trimmed by 7 bases and J by 6 bases, leaving 19 bases between them. CDR1 SQVTM and CDR2 ANQGSEA come from the germline V gene. The CDR3 sequence is CSARGQEGGEQYF. CDR3 nucleotide sequence: TGCAGCGCCCGAGGCCAGGAAGGGGGCGAGCAGTACTTC.

This clone was picked up a small number of times. Germline is not matched at one junction end, which may reflect a read error. The chain recombines TRBV5-6 with TRBJ2-3, with 8 bases fitting TRBD2. The length of the CDR3 is 15 residues. Per germline, CDR1 SGHDT and CDR2 YYEEEE. Here the CDR3 reads CASSLGGGSTDTQYF. CDR3 bases: TGTGCCAGCAGCTTGGGCGGGGGGAGCACCGATACGCAGTATTTT.

The chain joins TRBV29-1 to TRBJ2-3; D unclear. Trimming took 6 bases from V and 4 from J, leaving 17 bases between them. Germline V lookup: CDR1 SQVTM, CDR2 ANQGSEA. The CDR3 is 14 amino acids. CDR3 bases: TGCAGCGTCGGGCCACAGTTACGTCCAGATACGCAGTATTTT. Protein product: CSVGPQLRPDTQYF.

This clone was seen more than once but under ten times. The J gene is TRBJ2-4, the V gene TRBV10-2; 9 bases agree with TRBD1. CDR1 is WSHSY, CDR2 SAAADI, per germline. This CDR3 has 17 amino acids. The junction had 13 bases not matched to a gene; V was cut back by 4 bases and J by 6 bases. Written as DNA, the CDR3 is TGCGCCAGCAGTGGGTTTCTACTACAGGGGGCAGGAAACATTCAGTACTTC. It yields the protein CASSGFLLQGAGNIQYF.

The rearrangement links TRBV7-2 to TRBJ1-6; 8 nucleotides align to TRBD1. The CDR3 extends over 18 amino acids. The J segment lost 1 base and the V segment lost 2 bases, leaving 7 bases of the junction unmatched. Germline CDR1 SGHTA, CDR2 FQGNSA. The CDR3 loop is CASSLPPDRVSYNSPLHF. DNA of the CDR3: TGTGCCAGCAGCTTACCCCCGGACAGGGTATCCTATAATTCACCCCTCCACTTT.

The chain carries TRBV25-1 and TRBJ1-2; no definite D call. Germline V lookup: CDR1 MGHDK, CDR2 SYGVNS. Trimming took 1 base from V and 4 from J, leaving 10 bases between them. The CDR3 totals 14 residues. The CDR3 loop is CASSESGKTYGYTF. CDR3 sequence (DNA): TGTGCCAGCAGTGAATCCGGGAAAACCTATGGCTACACCTTC.

The gene calls are TRBV29-1 and TRBJ2-7; 9 bases match TRBD2. V lost 4 bases to trimming and J lost 3 bases; unmatched junction nucleotides: 7. CDR3 size: 14 residues. CDR1 and CDR2 from the germline V gene are SQVTM and ANQGSEA. The CDR3 spells CSVGGLAGIYEQYF. The CDR3 nucleotides read TGCAGCGTTGGTGGGCTAGCGGGGATCTACGAGCAGTACTTC.

The genes are TRBV29-1 and TRBJ2-7; 8 bases align to TRBD1. Per the germline V gene, CDR1 is SQVTM and CDR2 is ANQGSEA. Trimming at V came to 7 bases and at J to 5 bases, leaving 10 bases not matched to a gene. The CDR3 length is 13 residues. CDR3 in amino acids: CSAANRGIDEQYF. CDR3 nucleotide sequence: TGCAGCGCTGCAAACAGGGGGATCGACGAGCAGTACTTC.